Each of the 5 T cell receptor beta chains below was sequenced from the same sample in a study of T cells in Graves' hyperthyroidism and ophthalmopathy. Amplification of TCR beta CDR3 regions used RNA as the template. HTBI primers were employed in a first-round RT-PCR of the TCR CDR3. TCRdb called the multiplex PCR reads again in MiXCR, with one record for every CDR3 protein. Of around 250,000 distinct CDR3 sequences listed, more than 14% were seen once; the top ten hold about an eighth. Material: blood. The receptors originated from a woman aged 40 to 50 with Graves' hyperthyroidism that later progressed to Graves' ophthalmopathy.

In its sample, this clonotype was seen a few times. Sequence at one end of the junction differs from germline and may be a read error. This chain connects TRBV7-9 to TRBJ2-1, with 11 bases lining up with TRBD2. The CDR3 is made up of 18 amino acids. Germline V gene sequence: CDR1 SEHNR, CDR2 FQNEAQ (reference sequence). The CDR3 sequence is CTSSTRVSGRAIPHEQFF. The DNA of the CDR3 is TGTACCAGCAGCACCAGGGTTAGCGGGAGGGCCATTCCCCATGAGCAGTTCTTC.

The sample holds many counts of this clonotype. The V call is TRBV12-5, the J call TRBJ2-1, with 10 bases lining up with TRBD2. Trimming took 6 bases from V and 6 from J; bases not matched to a gene: 8. Germline V gene lookup returns CDR1 LGHNT and CDR2 FRNRAP. This CDR3 comprises 15 residues. CDR3 in amino acids: CASGSGLANSNEQFF. The CDR3 nucleotides are TGTGCTAGTGGCTCGGGACTAGCGAACTCCAATGAGCAGTTCTTC. Together with reference TRBV12-5 and TRBJ2-1, the CDR3 gives the full variable domain: DARVTQTPRHKVTEMGQEVTMRCQPILGHNTVFWYRQTMMQGLELLAYFRNRAPLDDSGMPKDRFSAEMPDATLATLKIQPSEPRDSAVYFCASGSGLANSNEQFFGPGTRLTVL.

This clonotype came up many times. The rearrangement joins TRBV28 to TRBJ1-2; 8 nucleotides agree with TRBD1. V was pared by 5 bases and J by 0 bases, with 8 bases of the junction left unmatched. Germline CDR1 and CDR2: MDHEN and SYDVKM. This CDR3 has 16 residues. The CDR3: CASSPPDREANYGYTF. DNA of the CDR3: TGTGCCAGCAGTCCCCCGGACAGGGAGGCTAACTATGGCTACACCTTC.

This clonotype was seen only a few times. The genes are TRBV24-1 and TRBJ2-2; 9 bases fit TRBD1. CDR3 length equals 16 residues. Trimming removed 0 bases from V and 6 bases from J; junction bases left unmatched: 4. Germline CDR1 and CDR2: KGHDR and SFDVKD. The chain's CDR3 is CATSDLDRGKAGELFF. The CDR3 region has the DNA TGTGCCACCAGTGATTTGGACAGGGGGAAGGCCGGGGAGCTGTTTTTT.

At least ten counts were recorded for this clonotype. The V call is TRBV18, the J call TRBJ1-1, with D perhaps matching TRBD1 (6 bases). The germline V gene has CDR1 KGHSH and CDR2 LQKENI. The CDR3 is 15 amino acids. Trimming left V 1 base short and J 1 base short, with 10 bases between. The CDR3 region has the DNA TGTGCCAGCTCACCACGGACAGCTGAGAACACTGAAGCTTTCTTT. It specifies CASSPRTAENTEAFF.